The sequence of this TCR beta chain was determined in a study of control samples from healthy donors and cancer patients. TCRdb keeps only in-frame clones here, not all; method: immunoSEQ multiplex PCR. The sample lists under 60,000 clones, around 94% occurring once. There are 12 residues in the CDR3. Germline V gene data show CDR1 as MNHEY and CDR2 as SVGEGT. Trimming shortened V by 5 bases and J by 4 bases, and 6 bases separated the two germline ends. The sequence came from a man aged 25 to 40 in good health. The specimen was blood. The rearrangement links TRBV6-2 or TRBV6-3 to TRBJ2-1; D is possibly TRBD2 (5 bases). The CDR3 DNA reads TGTGCCAGCAGTCTAGCTTACAATGAGCAGTTCTTC. It translates to CASSLAYNEQFF.